Each of the 28 T cell receptor beta chains below was sequenced from the same sample in a study of blood T cell repertoires in COVID-19. Here immunoSEQ multiplex PCR was the method, and the copy in TCRdb shows in-frame clones only, minus some. The sample has some 74,000 clones; around four fifths are singletons. The sample comprised peripheral blood. The receptors shown here come from an elderly woman with acute or convalescent COVID-19.

J is TRBJ2-1 and V is TRBV7-8, with D perhaps matching TRBD2 (6 bases). The germline V gene encodes CDR1 SGHVS and CDR2 FQNEAQ. V gave up 5 bases and J gave up 5 bases, with 16 bases separating them. This CDR3 has 15 residues. Here the CDR3 DNA reads TGTGCCAGCAGCCCTCCGGCGGGGTTCAACAATGAGCAGTTCTTC. Its protein is CASSPPAGFNNEQFF.

The chain carries TRBV5-1 and TRBJ1-2, with a tentative D call TRBD1 (6 bases). Germline CDR1 is SGHRS and CDR2 is YFSETQ. V shed 4 bases and J shed 2 bases, with 9 bases lying between them. The CDR3 extends over 13 amino acids. CDR3 sequence reads: CASSPTGNYGYTF. The CDR3 coding sequence is TGCGCCAGCAGCCCAACAGGGAACTATGGCTACACCTTC.

This clone has just a few counts. The rearrangement joins TRBV5-1 to TRBJ2-1, with 8 bases aligning to TRBD2. V lost 3 bases and J lost 6; bases outside the gene matches: 11. The germline CDR1 and CDR2 sequences are SGHRS and YFSETQ. The CDR3 has 16 amino acids. The CDR3 DNA is TGCGCCAGCAGCTCCTCTGGGGCGGGAGGAGTCAATGAGCAGTTCTTC. It specifies CASSSSGAGGVNEQFF.

On this clone: The same CDR3 is also encoded by other DNA sequences in this sample. The rearrangement uses TRBV3-1 (or the pseudogene TRBV3-2) and TRBJ1-1; 10 bases fit TRBD1. CDR3 length: 15 residues. V lost 4 bases to trimming and J lost 1 base; unmatched junction nucleotides: 3. Germline CDR1 and CDR2: LGHDT and YNNKEL (reference sequence). As DNA, the CDR3 is TGTGCCAGCAGCCTGAGGACAGGGGGGAACACTGAAGCTTTCTTT. Its protein product is CASSLRTGGNTEAFF.

The V and J genes are TRBV10-3 and TRBJ2-5; the D gene is possibly TRBD1 (5 bases). CDR1 and CDR2 (germline): ENHRY, SYGVKD. This CDR3 comprises 13 residues. V was cut by 8 bases and J by 3 bases, with 13 bases left in between. CDR3 loop: CAIGAAPKETQYF. In DNA form, the CDR3 reads TGTGCCATCGGGGCAGCTCCTAAAGAGACCCAGTACTTC.

This clone has just one count. The rearrangement uses TRBV7-9 and TRBJ1-5; no firm D call. Trimming stripped 5 bases from V and 0 bases from J, with 8 bases between. Germline V lookup: CDR1 SEHNR, CDR2 FQNEAQ (reference sequence). This CDR3 contains 14 residues. The CDR3 nucleotides are TGTGCCAGCAGCCCCCCCAATAGCAATCAGCCCCAGCATTTT. Translating it yields CASSPPNSNQPQHF.

The V gene is TRBV18, the J gene TRBJ1-3, with D unclear. The CDR3 has 18 residues. The germline gives CDR1 KGHSH, CDR2 LQKENI. V lost 3 bases, J lost 0 bases, and 18 bases lay in between. In nucleotides, the CDR3 is TGTGCCAGCTCACCCACGACCTGGAGGGCACGCTCTGGAAACACCATATATTTT. Translation: CASSPTTWRARSGNTIYF.

The count of this clone is one. The J gene is TRBJ1-2, the V gene TRBV25-1; TRBD1 matches 10 bases. CDR3 length: 14 residues. V gave up 7 bases and J gave up 2 bases; unmatched junction bases: 4. Germline CDR1 and CDR2: MGHDK and SYGVNS. In DNA, the CDR3 is TGTGCCAGCACCGGGACAGGGGACAACTATGGCTACACCTTC. Amino acids: CASTGTGDNYGYTF.

The chain joins TRBV10-1 to TRBJ2-5, with D uncertain. With 4 bases removed from V and 5 bases from J, the gap between germline ends came to 11 bases. This CDR3 comprises 13 residues. Germline lookup yields CDR1 WNHNN and CDR2 SYGVQD (reference sequence). The CDR3 bases are TGCGCCAGCAGTGGGTCTAGTATGGAGACCCAGTACTTC. Protein sequence: CASSGSSMETQYF.

The rearrangement joins TRBV20-1 to TRBJ1-1; TRBD1 matches at 7 bases. The CDR3 sequence is 13 residues long. Germline trimming cut 3 bases from V and 8 bases from J; bases unmatched to any gene: 9. From germline, CDR1 is DFQATT and CDR2 SNEGSKA (reference sequence). The CDR3, as DNA: TGCAGTGCTAGTCGGATCGTGACAGGGGAAGCTTTCTTT. Translation gives CSASRIVTGEAFF.

The gene calls are TRBV4-1 and TRBJ1-2; TRBD1 might be the D (6 bases). The CDR3 contains 19 residues. Germline CDR1 MGHRA, CDR2 YSYEKL. The ends were cut back, 0 bases at V and 4 bases at J, with 24 bases in the middle. The CDR3 here is CASSQEGGFEFQRVYGYTF. Written as DNA, the CDR3 is TGCGCCAGCAGCCAAGAAGGGGGTTTCGAGTTTCAAAGAGTCTATGGCTACACCTTC.

The J gene is TRBJ2-5, the V gene TRBV5-4; 7 nucleotides agree with TRBD1. The germline gives CDR1 SGHNT, CDR2 YYREEE (reference sequence). CDR3 size: 14 residues. Trimming cost V 5 bases and J 2 bases; bases outside gene matches: 6. CDR3 loop: CASRSGTAQETQYF. The CDR3 DNA follows: TGTGCCAGCAGATCGGGGACAGCGCAAGAGACCCAGTACTTC.

This chain connects TRBV11-2 to TRBJ2-5; perhaps TRBD2 as D (5 bases). The germline CDR1 and CDR2 sequences are SGHAT and FQNNGV. CDR3 length: 14 residues. V shed 4 bases and J shed 2 bases, with 11 bases lying between them. The CDR3 region has the DNA TGTGCCAGCAGCTCATTCCGGGATCAAGAGACCCAGTACTTC. Translated: CASSSFRDQETQYF.

The V call is TRBV19, the J call TRBJ1-2, with 9 bases fitting TRBD1. This CDR3 is built from 17 residues. V lost 7 bases to trimming and J lost 2 bases; unmatched junction nucleotides: 14. Germline assignment: CDR1 LNHDA and CDR2 SQIVND (reference sequence). CDR3 loop: CASKGPSGTGLNYGYTF. CDR3 in DNA: TGTGCCAGTAAGGGGCCCTCCGGGACAGGGCTCAACTATGGCTACACCTTC.

DNA of the CDR3: TGTGCCAGCAGCTTGCTCCTAGCGAACACAGATACGCAGTATTTT. The encoded protein is CASSLLLANTDTQYF. The chain recombines TRBV5-5 with TRBJ2-3, with a possible D match to TRBD2 (6 bases). Germline CDR1 is SGHKS and CDR2 is YYEKEE (reference sequence). V dropped 1 base and J dropped 2 bases, with 11 bases sitting between them. The CDR3 runs to 15 residues.

The CDR3 DNA follows: TGTGCCAGCACCGGGGGGTCGTACACTGAAGCTTTCTTT. This encodes CASTGGSYTEAFF. The V call is TRBV12-3 or TRBV12-4, the J call TRBJ1-1; tentatively, D is TRBD1 (5 bases). This CDR3 has 13 residues. Trimming removed 7 bases at V and 3 bases at J, with 12 bases between.

The chain links TRBV6-2 or TRBV6-3 to TRBJ2-1; a weak D match, TRBD2 (6 bases). The V gene lost 6 bases and the J gene lost 6 bases, with 12 bases spanning the gap. The germline V gene has CDR1 MNHEY and CDR2 SVGEGT. The CDR3 has 13 amino acids. DNA of the CDR3: TGTGCCAGCAGCCTACCCGGGGGCAATGAGCAGTTCTTC. Amino acid sequence: CASSLPGGNEQFF.

The chain links TRBV2 to TRBJ2-5; TRBD1 agrees at 7 bases. This CDR3 spans 14 amino acids. The V gene's germline CDR1 is SNHLY and CDR2 FYNNEI. Unmatched junction bases numbered 8, after V lost 5 bases and J lost 5 bases. The CDR3 DNA reads as TGTGCCAGCAGTCCCACGACAGGGCTCGAGACCCAGTACTTC. Amino acid sequence: CASSPTTGLETQYF.

V gene TRBV6-5 combines with J gene TRBJ2-7; 8 bases are a match to TRBD2. Trimming at V came to 7 bases and at J to 1 base, leaving 6 bases not matched to a gene. Germline loops: CDR1 MNHEY, CDR2 SVGAGI. The CDR3 totals 14 residues. The CDR3 DNA sequence: TGTGCCAGCACCGGGGGGGTAAGGTCCTACGAGCAGTACTTC. It specifies CASTGGVRSYEQYF.

The rearrangement uses TRBV30 and TRBJ1-3; D is possibly TRBD1 (6 bases). Germline V gives CDR1 GTSNPN, CDR2 SVGIG (reference sequence). Trimming removed 8 bases from V and 1 base from J, with 12 bases in between. There are 13 residues in the CDR3. Here the CDR3 DNA reads TGTGCCGGTCAACAGGGTTCTGGAAACACCATATATTTT. Translating it yields CAGQQGSGNTIYF. The full variable domain, completed using reference TRBV30 and TRBJ1-3, is SQTIHQWPATLVQPVGSPLSLECTVEGTSNPNLYWYRQAAGRGLQLLFYSVGIGQISSEVPQNLSASRPQDRQFILSSKKLLLSDSGFYLCAGQQGSGNTIYFGEGSWLTVV.

The genes are TRBV2 and TRBJ1-6; TRBD1 might be the D (6 bases). Per germline, CDR1 SNHLY and CDR2 FYNNEI. This CDR3 is 15 amino acids long. The V end was cut by 6 bases, the J end by 6 bases, with 15 bases between. CDR3 bases: TGTGCCAGCAGCTTCTCCGGGACACTTAATTCACCCCTCCACTTT. It specifies CASSFSGTLNSPLHF. Using reference TRBV2 and TRBJ1-6 for the parts outside the CDR3, the full variable domain is EPEVTQTPSHQVTQMGQEVILRCVPISNHLYFYWYRQILGQKVEFLVSFYNNEISEKSEIFDDQFSVERPDGSNFTLKIRSTKLEDSAMYFCASSFSGTLNSPLHFGNGTRLTVT.

The chain links TRBV7-9 to TRBJ2-7; D perhaps matches TRBD1 (5 bases). The CDR3 loop spans 12 amino acids. CDR1 is SEHNR and CDR2 is FQNEAQ in the germline V gene (reference sequence). V gave up 0 bases and J gave up 6 bases, with 6 bases separating them. CDR3 region: CASSLAQGEQYF. Written as DNA, the CDR3 is TGTGCCAGCAGCTTAGCGCAGGGCGAGCAGTACTTC.

The chain has TRBV18 and TRBJ2-1; the D is unclear. Germline CDR1 reads KGHSH; CDR2 reads LQKENI. The V end lost 4 bases, the J end lost 5 bases, and 9 bases lay between the germline ends. There are 13 residues in the CDR3. The CDR3, as DNA: TGTGCCAGCTCACTATCTCGAGACAATGAGCAGTTCTTC. Its translation is CASSLSRDNEQFF. Filled out from reference TRBV18 and TRBJ2-1, the complete variable domain reads NAGVMQNPRHLVRRRGQEARLRCSPMKGHSHVYWYRQLPEEGLKFMVYLQKENIIDESGMPKERFSAEFPKEGPSILRIQQVVRGDSAAYFCASSLSRDNEQFFGPGTRLTVL.

This clone was seen more than once but under ten times. The V call is TRBV9, the J call TRBJ2-7; TRBD2 is a possible D gene (5 bases). Germline-derived CDR1 and CDR2 are SGDLS and YYNGEE. The V end was cut by 3 bases, the J end by 3 bases, with 13 bases between. The CDR3 is 14 residues long. The CDR3 sequence is CASSGSHSGYEQYF. The CDR3, as DNA: TGTGCCAGCAGCGGGAGTCACAGCGGCTACGAGCAGTACTTC.

This CDR3 reads CASSWTVTDTQYF. In DNA form, the CDR3 reads TGTGCCAGTAGTTGGACTGTAACAGATACGCAGTATTTT. The chain joins TRBV19 to TRBJ2-3; weak D call: TRBD2 (5 bases). V gave up 5 bases and J gave up 3 bases, with 9 bases separating them. Germline loops: CDR1 LNHDA, CDR2 SQIVND (reference sequence). This CDR3 comprises 13 residues.

This chain uses TRBV27 with TRBJ1-2; D gene uncertain. V lost 2 bases, J lost 3 bases, and 13 bases lay in between. Germline V gene data show CDR1 as MNHEY and CDR2 as SMNVEV (reference sequence). The CDR3 is made up of 15 amino acids. The CDR3 spells CASSLVGGWDYGYTF. The CDR3 bases are TGTGCCAGCAGTTTAGTTGGCGGATGGGACTATGGCTACACCTTC.

The chain uses TRBV25-1 and TRBJ1-4; 8 bases are a match to TRBD1. The CDR3 spans 15 residues. CDR1 is MGHDK and CDR2 is SYGVNS in the germline V gene. V shed 7 bases, J shed 7 bases, and the junction held 11 bases outside the gene matches. CDR3 coding DNA: TGTGCCAGCACCGAGAGGACAGGGCGAACTGAAAAACTGTTTTTT. Translated, it gives CASTERTGRTEKLFF.

The chain carries TRBV24-1 and TRBJ2-7; possible D gene TRBD2, 6 bases. V lost 4 bases and J 3 bases, leaving 12 bases between the germline ends. The CDR3 is 14 amino acids. The germline gives CDR1 KGHDR, CDR2 SFDVKD. The CDR3 DNA sequence: TGTGCCACCAGTGACGCGGGACGGGTCTACGAGCAGTACTTC. Protein product: CATSDAGRVYEQYF.